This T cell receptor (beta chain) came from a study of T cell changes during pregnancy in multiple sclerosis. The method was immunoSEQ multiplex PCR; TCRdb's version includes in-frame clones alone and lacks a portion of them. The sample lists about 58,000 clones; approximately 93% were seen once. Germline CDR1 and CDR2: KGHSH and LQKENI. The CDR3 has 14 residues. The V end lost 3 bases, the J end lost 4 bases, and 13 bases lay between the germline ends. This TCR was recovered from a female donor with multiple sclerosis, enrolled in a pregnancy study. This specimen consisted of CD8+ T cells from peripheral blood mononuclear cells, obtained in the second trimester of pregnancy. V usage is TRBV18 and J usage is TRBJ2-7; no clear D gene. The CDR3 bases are TGTGCCAGCTCACCGACCCCACCCGGGTACGAGCAGTACTTC. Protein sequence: CASSPTPPGYEQYF.